This T cell receptor (beta chain) appears in the sequencing data of a study of radiation and T cells in renal cell carcinoma. With 3 bases removed from V and 4 bases from J, the gap between germline ends came to 19 bases. Germline CDR1 GTSNPN, CDR2 SVGIG (reference sequence). This CDR3 spans 16 amino acids. Assay used: immunoSEQ multiplex PCR; TCRdb lists only in-frame clones, some missing. The sample holds 140,000 or so clones, less than 90% seen once. Time point defined: blood 4 weeks post-SBRT, at nephrectomy. Treatment of the sample: 15 Gy SBRT to primary tumor, nephrectomy 4 weeks later. This clonotype was obtained from a woman between 50 and 59 years old with renal cell carcinoma. This sample comprised blood, obtained from a patient whose treatment included radiotherapy and nephrectomy. The rearrangement uses TRBV30 and TRBJ2-1, with a weak D call TRBD1 (6 bases). The CDR3 protein is CAWRAAGGRKYNEQFF. The CDR3, as DNA: TGTGCCTGGAGGGCGGCTGGGGGCCGAAAATACAATGAGCAGTTCTTC.